The clone carrying this T cell receptor (beta chain) was seen only a few times. This entry comes from a study of blood T cell repertoires in COVID-19. Study overall: Samples taken during acute and convalescent COVID-19 were collected in the United States, Italy and Spain. PBMCs, B-cell-depleted T cells, or T cells provided the cDNA or gDNA that made up the material.

In the original processing: Amplifying reference gene primers gave estimates of nucleated cell counts. Sequencing was performed with immunoSEQ multiplex PCR; in TCRdb, only in-frame clones are kept and a portion is missing. V and J calls and clone size are copied from that table; D and trimming were computed from the DNA. Of more than 85,000 clones listed, approximately 82% are singletons. V shed 3 bases and J shed 0 bases, with 16 bases lying between them. The germline CDR1 and CDR2 sequences are LNHDA and SQIVND (reference sequence). The CDR3 is 17 amino acids. The V and J genes are TRBV19 and TRBJ2-3, with D possibly matching TRBD2 (6 bases). The origin of this receptor is a woman aged 80 or over with acute or convalescent COVID-19. The sample was peripheral blood. The chain's CDR3 is CASSIPLTGLSTDTQYF. CDR3 sequence (DNA): TGTGCCAGTAGTATCCCCCTGACGGGACTGAGCACAGATACGCAGTATTTT.